Following are 6 T cell receptor beta chains from one sample sequenced in a study of T-cell reconstitution after alpha-beta-depleted transplantation in children. TCRbeta library construction was performed incorporating unique molecular identifiers. From the PCR reads, TCRdb called clonotypes with MiXCR, one entry per CDR3 protein. Of around 94,000 distinct CDR3 sequences in the sample, approximately 8% were seen once. The specimen comprised PBMCs, sampled before TCRalphabeta/CD19-depleted stem cell transplant. The receptors come from a boy aged 2 to 10 with acute lymphoblastic leukemia, due to receive a stem cell transplant.

CDR3 nucleotide sequence: TGCAGTGCTAGAACGGCCCGGGTCGGGAACACTGAAGCTTTCTTT. Translated, it gives CSARTARVGNTEAFF. This chain links TRBV20-1 with TRBJ1-1, with D hard to call. The CDR3 is 15 amino acids. V was shortened by 2 bases and J by 1 base, with 14 bases between the two germline ends. CDR1 and CDR2 from the germline V gene are DFQATT and SNEGSKA (reference sequence).

This clonotype was found many times. This chain joins TRBV6-2 or TRBV6-3 and TRBJ2-5; 8 nucleotides agree with TRBD2. J gave up 1 base and V 1 base, and 2 bases lay outside the gene matches. Germline V gene lookup returns CDR1 MNHEY and CDR2 SVGEGT. This CDR3 comprises 15 residues. CDR3 region: CASSYWRGAQETQYF. In nucleotides, the CDR3 is TGTGCCAGCAGTTACTGGCGGGGGGCCCAAGAGACCCAGTACTTC.

This clonotype showed up many times. The chain recombines TRBV12-3 or TRBV12-4 with TRBJ2-1; D gene uncertain. The CDR3 sequence is 13 residues long. V gave up 5 bases and J gave up 8 bases, with 13 bases separating them. The CDR3 sequence is CASSPNLVDEQFF. The CDR3 nucleotides read TGTGCCAGCAGTCCGAATCTCGTCGATGAGCAGTTCTTC.

At least ten counts were recorded for this clonotype. The gene calls are TRBV7-8 and TRBJ2-2, with no clear D. Trimming cost V 1 base and J 5 bases, with 17 bases left between them. Looked up from germline, CDR1 is SGHVS and CDR2 is FQNEAQ. This CDR3 is built from 17 residues. DNA of the CDR3: TGTGCCAGCAGCTTAGTTAGCCAGCCGGGTCATACCGGGGAGCTGTTTTTT. Amino acids: CASSLVSQPGHTGELFF.

The rearrangement links TRBV5-1 to TRBJ1-5; 7 bases fit TRBD1. Germline CDR1 and CDR2: SGHRS and YFSETQ. The CDR3 sequence is 15 residues long. The trim removed 2 bases at V and 3 bases at J, leaving 5 bases unmatched. The CDR3, as DNA: TGCGCCAGCAGCTTCACTGGGACAGACAATCAGCCCCAGCATTTT. It specifies CASSFTGTDNQPQHF.

This clonotype was counted only a few times. The chain carries TRBV20-1 and TRBJ1-5; a weak D match, TRBD1 (6 bases). Germline CDR1 DFQATT, CDR2 SNEGSKA (reference sequence). The V end lost 2 bases, the J end lost 7 bases, and 21 bases lay between the germline ends. This CDR3 is built from 16 residues. The CDR3 spells CSARPHRAPFGQPQHF. For the CDR3, the DNA is TGCAGTGCTAGACCTCACAGGGCTCCTTTTGGCCAGCCCCAGCATTTT.